This T cell receptor (beta chain) was observed in a study of blood T cell repertoires in COVID-19. In the study overall: Sample material is recorded as cDNA or gDNA derived from T cells, B-cell-depleted T cells, or PBMCs.

Germline CDR1 is SGHTA and CDR2 is FQGTGA. This CDR3 contains 13 residues. With V trimmed by 3 bases and J by 6 bases, 2 bases remained unmatched. The repertoire was sequenced with immunoSEQ multiplex PCR; TCRdb's copy has only in-frame clones and lacks some. The sample lists under 200,000 clones, 80% to 90% seen once, with roughly 8.2% in the top ten. The sample consisted of peripheral blood. The rearrangement uses TRBV7-3 and TRBJ2-1; TRBD2 matches at 7 bases. This sequence originates from a man in his 60s with acute or convalescent COVID-19. In DNA, the CDR3 is TGTGCCAGCAGCTTGGGGGGGACCAATGAGCAGTTCTTC. Translated, it gives CASSLGGTNEQFF.